The text below deals with one T cell receptor beta chain. The data originate from a study of T cell changes during pregnancy in multiple sclerosis. The CDR3 spans 16 residues. Germline assignment: CDR1 SGHNT and CDR2 YYREEE (reference sequence). The trim removed 4 bases at V and 1 base at J, leaving 6 bases unmatched. Data came from immunoSEQ multiplex PCR; TCRdb stores just in-frame clones and leaves some out. This sample has approximately 68,000 clones, with 91% found just once. The clonotype originates from a female donor in good health, enrolled as a control in a pregnancy study. The rearrangement uses TRBV5-4 and TRBJ2-5; TRBD1 matches 11 bases. This specimen was peripheral blood, taken in the third trimester of pregnancy. The CDR3 sequence is CASSLGGQGAQETQYF. Here the CDR3 DNA reads TGTGCCAGCAGCCTGGGCGGACAGGGGGCCCAAGAGACCCAGTACTTC.